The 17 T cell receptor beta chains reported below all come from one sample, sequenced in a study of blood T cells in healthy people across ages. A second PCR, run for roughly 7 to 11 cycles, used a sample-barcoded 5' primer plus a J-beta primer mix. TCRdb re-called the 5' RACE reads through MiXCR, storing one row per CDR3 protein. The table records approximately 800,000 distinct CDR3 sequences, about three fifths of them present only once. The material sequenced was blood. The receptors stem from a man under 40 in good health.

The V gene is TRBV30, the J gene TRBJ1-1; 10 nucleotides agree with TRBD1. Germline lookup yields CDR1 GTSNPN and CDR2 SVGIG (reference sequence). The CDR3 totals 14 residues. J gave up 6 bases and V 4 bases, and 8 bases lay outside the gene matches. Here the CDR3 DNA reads TGTGCCTGGACAGACAGGGGGCGCATCCCTGAAGCTTTCTTT. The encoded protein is CAWTDRGRIPEAFF.

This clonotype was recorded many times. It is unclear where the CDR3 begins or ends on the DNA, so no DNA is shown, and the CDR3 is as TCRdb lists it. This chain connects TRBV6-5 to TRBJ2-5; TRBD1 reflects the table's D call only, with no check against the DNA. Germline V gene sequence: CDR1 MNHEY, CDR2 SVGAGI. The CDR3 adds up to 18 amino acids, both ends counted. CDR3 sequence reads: CASSSSFMTGYSLGTQYF.

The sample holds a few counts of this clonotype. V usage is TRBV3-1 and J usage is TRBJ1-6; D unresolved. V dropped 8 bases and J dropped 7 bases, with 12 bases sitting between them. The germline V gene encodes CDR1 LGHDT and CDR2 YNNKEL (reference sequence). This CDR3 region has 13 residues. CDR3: CASQGQPNSPLHF. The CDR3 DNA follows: TGTGCCAGCCAAGGCCAGCCGAATTCACCCCTCCACTTT.

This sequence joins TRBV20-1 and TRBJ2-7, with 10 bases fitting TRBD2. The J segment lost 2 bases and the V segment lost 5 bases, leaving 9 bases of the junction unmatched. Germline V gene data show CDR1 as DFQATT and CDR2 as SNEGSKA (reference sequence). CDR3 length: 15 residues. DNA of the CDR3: TGCAGTGCTTCTCCGACTAGCGGGCGAACCTACGAGCAGTACTTC. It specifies CSASPTSGRTYEQYF.

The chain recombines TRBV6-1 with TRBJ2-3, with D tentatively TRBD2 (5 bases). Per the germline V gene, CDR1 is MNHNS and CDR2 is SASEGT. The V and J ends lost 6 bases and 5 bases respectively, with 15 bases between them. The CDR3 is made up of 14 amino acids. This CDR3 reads CASRTFFSGDTQYF. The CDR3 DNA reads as TGTGCCAGCAGAACCTTTTTCAGCGGAGATACGCAGTATTTT.

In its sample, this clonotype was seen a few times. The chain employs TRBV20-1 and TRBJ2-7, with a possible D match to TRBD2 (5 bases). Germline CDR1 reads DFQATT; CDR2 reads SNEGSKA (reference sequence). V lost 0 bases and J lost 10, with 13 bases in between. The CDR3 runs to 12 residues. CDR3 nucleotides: TGCAGTGCTAGAGATGAGCGGCCAGGCCAGTACTTC. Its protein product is CSARDERPGQYF.

The chain's CDR3 is CATSAGPFNEQFF. The CDR3 region has the DNA TGTGCCACCAGTGCTGGCCCTTTCAATGAGCAGTTCTTC. This chain joins TRBV24-1 and TRBJ2-1; no firm D call. V was shortened by 5 bases and J by 6 bases, with 10 bases between the two germline ends. In germline, CDR1 is KGHDR, CDR2 SFDVKD. The CDR3 contains 13 residues.

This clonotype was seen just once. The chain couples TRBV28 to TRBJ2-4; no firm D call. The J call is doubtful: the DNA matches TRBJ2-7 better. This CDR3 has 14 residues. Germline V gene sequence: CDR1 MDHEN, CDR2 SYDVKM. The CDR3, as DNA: TGTGCCAGCAGTTTAGCGCCGGACCCCTACGAGCAGTACTTC. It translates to CASSLAPDPYEQYF.

The CDR3 DNA reads TGCAGTGCTAGAGTCGAGCAGGGACCTACCCAGTACTTC. Translation: CSARVEQGPTQYF. The rearrangement uses TRBV20-1 and TRBJ2-4; D is tentatively TRBD1 or TRBD2 (5 bases each). V dropped 1 base and J dropped 13 bases, with 17 bases sitting between them. CDR3 length: 13 amino acids. The germline CDR1 and CDR2 sequences are DFQATT and SNEGSKA (reference sequence).

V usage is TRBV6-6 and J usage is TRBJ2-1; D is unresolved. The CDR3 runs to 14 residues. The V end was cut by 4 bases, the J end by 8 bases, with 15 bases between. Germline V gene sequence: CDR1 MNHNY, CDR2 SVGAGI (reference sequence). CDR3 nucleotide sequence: TGTGCCAGCAGTTTAATATCAATTGGCCATGAGCAGTTCTTC. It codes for CASSLISIGHEQFF.

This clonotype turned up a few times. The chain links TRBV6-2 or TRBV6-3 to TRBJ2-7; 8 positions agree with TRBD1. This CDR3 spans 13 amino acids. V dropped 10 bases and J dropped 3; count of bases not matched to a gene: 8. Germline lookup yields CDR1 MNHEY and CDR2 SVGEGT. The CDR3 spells CATGTGEIYEQYF. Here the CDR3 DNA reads TGTGCCACCGGGACAGGCGAAATCTACGAGCAGTACTTC.

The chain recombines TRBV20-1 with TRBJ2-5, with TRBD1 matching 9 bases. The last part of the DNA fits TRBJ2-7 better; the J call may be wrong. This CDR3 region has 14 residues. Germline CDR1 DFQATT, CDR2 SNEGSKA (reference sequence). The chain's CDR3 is CSATLTGGPREQYF. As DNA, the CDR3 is TGCAGTGCTACATTGACAGGGGGTCCCCGCGAGCAGTACTTC.

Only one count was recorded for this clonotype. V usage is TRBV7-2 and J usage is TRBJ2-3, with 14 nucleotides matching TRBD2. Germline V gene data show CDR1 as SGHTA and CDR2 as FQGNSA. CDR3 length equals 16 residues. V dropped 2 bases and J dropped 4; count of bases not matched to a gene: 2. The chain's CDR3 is CASSLPGLAGADTQYF. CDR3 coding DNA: TGTGCCAGCAGCTTACCGGGACTAGCGGGAGCAGATACGCAGTATTTT.

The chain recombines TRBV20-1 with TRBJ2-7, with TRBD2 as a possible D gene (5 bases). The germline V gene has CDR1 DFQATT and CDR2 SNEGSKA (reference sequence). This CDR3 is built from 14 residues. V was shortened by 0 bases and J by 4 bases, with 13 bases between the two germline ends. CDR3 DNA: TGCAGTGCTAGAGATCGTAGGACTTTTTACGAGCAGTACTTC. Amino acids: CSARDRRTFYEQYF.

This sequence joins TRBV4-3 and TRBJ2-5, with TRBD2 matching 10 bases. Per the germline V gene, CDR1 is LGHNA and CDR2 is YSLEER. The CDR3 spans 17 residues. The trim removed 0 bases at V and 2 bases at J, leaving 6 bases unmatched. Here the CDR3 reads CASSQDLTSGIQETQYF. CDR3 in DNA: TGCGCCAGCAGCCAAGATTTAACTAGCGGGATACAAGAGACCCAGTACTTC.

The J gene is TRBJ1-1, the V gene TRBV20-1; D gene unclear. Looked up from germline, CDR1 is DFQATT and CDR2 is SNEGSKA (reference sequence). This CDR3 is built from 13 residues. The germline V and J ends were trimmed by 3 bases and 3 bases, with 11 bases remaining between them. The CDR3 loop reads CSAREASDTEAFF. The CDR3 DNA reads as TGCAGTGCTAGGGAGGCGTCAGACACTGAAGCTTTCTTT.

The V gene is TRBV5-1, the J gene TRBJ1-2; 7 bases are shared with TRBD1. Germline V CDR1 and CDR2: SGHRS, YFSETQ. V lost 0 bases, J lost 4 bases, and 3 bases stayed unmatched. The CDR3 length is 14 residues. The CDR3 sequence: CASSLVGTVYGYTF. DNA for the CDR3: TGCGCCAGCAGCTTGGTCGGGACAGTCTATGGCTACACCTTC.